The table lists the clone carrying this T cell receptor (beta chain) with many counts. What it binds is not known. This CDR3 is 17 amino acids long. V trimming: 0 bases; J trimming: 0 bases; junction bases outside the gene matches: 6. Germline CDR1 and CDR2: SGHRS and YFSETQ. One heparinised draw of blood, averaging about 116 mL, came from each donor. The data were obtained in a study of beta chain features in type 1 diabetes. Regarding the study as a whole: In all four CD4+ subsets, TCRB CDR3 length was significantly, moderately reduced in type 1 diabetes.

Expressed TCRB transcripts were sequenced after all isolated RNA was converted to cDNA. Profiling relied on immunoSEQ multiplex PCR, and the TCRdb table lists in-frame clones only, not all of them. This table holds roughly 350,000 clones, roughly 9.8% found once. V usage is TRBV5-1 and J usage is TRBJ1-3; 7 nucleotides align to TRBD1. Sequencing was performed on central memory CD4+ T cells from blood. The clonotype was recovered from a man aged 25-45 years with type 1 diabetes. CDR3 region: CASSLEGQTFSGNTIYF. In DNA, the CDR3 is TGCGCCAGCAGCTTGGAGGGACAGACCTTCTCTGGAAACACCATATATTTT.